This note documents a single T cell receptor beta chain sequence. Antigen unknown. The junction shows a germline mismatch at one end, possibly a read error. This record comes from a study of identical twins. Template switching added a universal primer binding site, and final cDNA carried unique molecular identifiers. From the 5' RACE reads, TCRdb called clonotypes with MiXCR, one entry per CDR3 protein. The sample lists about 570,000 distinct CDR3 sequences; over 8.5% were seen once. CDR3 length equals 13 residues. Germline V gene sequence: CDR1 SNHLY, CDR2 FYNNEI. Study-level findings and limits: Abundant beta clonotypes from cord blood bore fewer insertions; memory repertoires lacked this pattern.

This sample also appeared in a second study, on yellow fever vaccine responses in identical twins.

This chain joins TRBV2 and TRBJ1-5, with TRBD1 matching 7 bases. The sequenced sample was PBMCs. The receptor was isolated from a woman under 30 in good health. In DNA, the CDR3 is TGTGCCAACAGTGCACAGGGGAATCAGCCCCAGCATTTT. Its translation: CANSAQGNQPQHF.